These 15 T cell receptor beta chains share one sample of origin, sequenced in a study of T cells in Graves' hyperthyroidism and ophthalmopathy. Amplification of TCR beta CDR3 regions used RNA as the template. Initially, a first-round RT-PCR of the TCR CDR3 employed the HTBI primer set. TCRdb redid the calling of the multiplex PCR reads with MiXCR, one entry per CDR3 protein. The table includes more than 500,000 distinct CDR3 sequences, about 16% detected once. Sequencing was performed on blood. Every receptor here comes from a woman aged 25 to 45 with Graves' ophthalmopathy.

There are many counts of this clonotype. The chain combines TRBV18 with TRBJ2-2; D ambiguous. Germline CDR1 is KGHSH and CDR2 is LQKENI. Trimming stripped 3 bases from V and 7 bases from J, with 6 bases between. The CDR3 has 12 amino acids. CDR3 protein: CASSPRNGELFF. The CDR3 bases are TGTGCCAGCTCACCGCGGAACGGGGAGCTGTTTTTT.

This clonotype was observed at least ten times. The chain joins TRBV29-1 to TRBJ2-7, with unresolved D. The V gene's germline CDR1 is SQVTM and CDR2 ANQGSEA. CDR3 length: 12 amino acids. V lost 7 bases and J lost 3, with 13 bases in between. The CDR3 reads CSGSQDSYEQYF. In nucleotides, the CDR3 is TGCAGCGGGTCGCAGGATAGCTACGAGCAGTACTTC.

This clonotype came up many times. This chain joins TRBV4-3 and TRBJ1-2; D is undetermined. The V gene lost 1 base and the J gene lost 2 bases, with 8 bases spanning the gap. Germline CDR1 and CDR2: LGHNA and YSLEER. The CDR3 is 14 amino acids. The CDR3 DNA sequence: TGCGCCAGCAGCCAAGTCAAAGGGAACTATGGCTACACCTTC. This gives the protein CASSQVKGNYGYTF.

A few counts support this clonotype. This chain uses TRBV6-2 or TRBV6-3 with TRBJ1-2; the match to TRBD1 covers 10 bases. The CDR3 runs to 16 residues. The V segment lost 5 bases and the J segment 1 base; nucleotides outside the gene matches: 7. CDR1 is MNHEY and CDR2 is SVGEGT in the germline V gene. Here the CDR3 reads CASSHTRDRGNYGYTF. CDR3 nucleotide sequence: TGTGCCAGCAGTCATACCCGGGACAGGGGTAACTATGGCTACACCTTC.

As regards this clonotype: A read error is possible here, since a much larger clone lies one base away. CDR3 bases: TGTGCCAGCAGTTGCGTGGGGGAGACCCAGTACTTC. It codes for CASSCVGETQYF. The V and J genes are TRBV6-5 and TRBJ2-5; D is unresolved. Germline-derived CDR1 and CDR2 are MNHEY and SVGAGI. Trimming removed 4 bases from V and 5 bases from J, with 8 bases in between. The CDR3 loop spans 12 amino acids.

This clonotype appeared a few times. The rearrangement joins TRBV5-1 to TRBJ2-3; 8 bases match TRBD1. V lost 3 bases, J lost 1 base, and 10 bases stayed unmatched. CDR1 is SGHRS, CDR2 YFSETQ, per germline. This CDR3 contains 17 residues. CDR3 sequence reads: CASSSYTQGVGTDTQYF. CDR3 nucleotides: TGCGCCAGCAGCTCCTATACACAGGGGGTTGGCACAGATACGCAGTATTTT. Full variable domain (rest looked up from reference TRBV5-1 and TRBJ2-3): KAGVTQTPRYLIKTRGQQVTLSCSPISGHRSVSWYQQTPGQGLQFLFEYFSETQRNKGNFPGRFSGRQFSNSRSEMNVSTLELGDSALYLCASSSYTQGVGTDTQYFGPGTRLTVL.

This clonotype occurred a few times. This chain connects TRBV4-3 to TRBJ1-1; D is unresolved. Germline CDR1 is LGHNA and CDR2 is YSLEER. Trimming stripped 2 bases from V and 3 bases from J, with 13 bases between. CDR3 length: 15 amino acids. This chain's CDR3 is CASSQSSRTYTEAFF. The CDR3 region has the DNA TGCGCCAGCAGCCAATCCTCTCGTACATACACTGAAGCTTTCTTT.

This clonotype was seen at least ten times. The chain combines TRBV20-1 with TRBJ2-7; D might be TRBD2 (6 bases). Trimming pared 6 bases from V and 4 bases from J, leaving 10 bases between. Germline V gene sequence: CDR1 DFQATT, CDR2 SNEGSKA (reference sequence). The CDR3 spans 11 residues. CDR3: CSALGGYEQYF. For the CDR3, the DNA is TGCAGTGCCCTTGGGGGGTACGAGCAGTACTTC.

This clonotype occurred many times. The chain combines TRBV7-2 with TRBJ2-2; D gene uncertain. The V gene's germline CDR1 is SGHTA and CDR2 FQGNSA. The CDR3 runs to 15 residues. Trimming stripped 5 bases from V and 0 bases from J, with 10 bases between. CDR3 loop: CASSALLPNTGELFF. CDR3 in DNA: TGTGCCAGCAGCGCCTTACTACCGAACACCGGGGAGCTGTTTTTT.

This clonotype showed up many times. The V and J genes are TRBV7-9 and TRBJ2-7; TRBD1 matches at 10 bases. The CDR3 length is 16 residues. Germline-derived CDR1 and CDR2 are SEHNR and FQNEAQ (reference sequence). Germline trimming cut 4 bases from V and 1 base from J; bases unmatched to any gene: 7. This CDR3 reads CASSYIGQGVSYEQYF. Here the CDR3 DNA reads TGTGCCAGCAGCTACATCGGACAGGGGGTTTCCTACGAGCAGTACTTC.

This clonotype has just a few counts. The chain joins TRBV10-3 to TRBJ2-1; 9 bases map to TRBD2. The junction had 6 bases not matched to a gene; V was cut back by 2 bases and J by 7 bases. The CDR3 sequence is 15 residues long. CDR1 ENHRY and CDR2 SYGVKD come from the germline V gene. CDR3 amino acids: CAISERAGGLNEQFF. The CDR3 region has the DNA TGTGCCATCAGTGAGAGGGCGGGAGGGTTAAATGAGCAGTTCTTC.

Only a few counts were recorded for this clonotype. The chain has TRBV5-6 and TRBJ2-1; 10 positions agree with TRBD1. Germline V gene lookup returns CDR1 SGHDT and CDR2 YYEEEE. This CDR3 contains 15 residues. The V and J ends lost 3 bases and 9 bases, in that order; junction bases with no gene match: 9. The CDR3 here is CASSWRGTGAREQFF. CDR3 bases: TGTGCCAGCAGCTGGCGCGGGACAGGGGCGCGTGAGCAGTTCTTC.

The chain recombines TRBV9 with TRBJ2-3, with 7 nucleotides matching TRBD2. CDR3 size: 18 residues. J was trimmed by 2 bases and V by 4 bases; bases with no gene match: 16. Germline assignment: CDR1 SGDLS and CDR2 YYNGEE. The CDR3: CASSPQPRAGKDTDTQYF. DNA for the CDR3: TGTGCCAGCAGCCCTCAACCCCGAGCGGGAAAGGACACAGATACGCAGTATTTT.

Note on this clonotype: A single base is all that separates this from a far larger clone, so a read error is likely. The chain is built from TRBV18 and TRBJ2-1; D may be TRBD2 (6 bases). Germline V lookup: CDR1 KGHSH, CDR2 LQKENI. CDR3 length: 13 residues. This CDR3 reads CASSLGLNNKQFF. The CDR3 DNA reads as TGTGCCAGCTCACTTGGACTAAACAATAAGCAGTTCTTC.

This clonotype has a handful of counts. The chain links TRBV29-1 to TRBJ1-2; perhaps TRBD1 as D (5 bases). The CDR3 loop spans 11 amino acids. Germline lookup yields CDR1 SQVTM and CDR2 ANQGSEA. V lost 7 bases to trimming and J lost 8 bases, with 14 bases between them. In nucleotides, the CDR3 is TGCAGCGCCGACGGGACGAGCGGCTACACCTTC. It yields the protein CSADGTSGYTF.